This T cell receptor beta chain was sequenced for a study of shared clonotypes between healthy human individuals. Study-wide results and limits: Clonotype sharing across a few donors was observed for about 5.5% of naive CD4 clonotypes.

The germline gives CDR1 DFQATT, CDR2 SNEGSKA (reference sequence). The CDR3 consists of 11 residues. Trimming pared 5 bases from V and 3 bases from J, leaving 6 bases between. Assay used: immunoSEQ multiplex PCR; TCRdb lists only in-frame clones, some missing. The sample carries about 1 million clones, approximately 80% recorded once. Details on this clone: The antigen is unknown. Other DNA sequences of this sample code for an identical CDR3.

Sequenced material: memory CD4+ T cells from PBMCs. The sample's subset: CD45RA-negative fraction. The chain uses TRBV20-1 and TRBJ2-3; D is ambiguous. The sequence derives from a man aged 18-30 years in good health. Some clones in this sample may be carry-over from other donors' samples. CDR3 nucleotides: TGCAGTGCTCGAAGAACAGATACGCAGTATTTT. This translates into CSARRTDTQYF.